This T cell receptor beta chain is from a study of blood T cell repertoires in COVID-19 (dated by TCRdb to 2020 to 2021). Notes on the research overall: Collaborator samples came from the United States, Italy and Spain and covered acute and convalescent phases of COVID-19. Where HLA class I and class II types were available, the types were taken from metadata supplied by the sample provider, not from assay-based typing. The dataset comprised deeply sampled blood TCRbeta repertoires from subjects exposed to, actively infected with, or recovered from COVID-19. The sample metadata nearly always contained a de-identified subject ID, COVID-19 status, age in years and sex. Samples came from the ongoing ImmuneRACE study (first 160 participants) plus 1,254 subjects from 6 global collaborators. The prospective study material was composed of cDNA or gDNA derived from T cells, B-cell-depleted T cells, or PBMCs. A freely available public database, intended as a resource for researchers studying the immune response to SARS-CoV-2, is where the repertoires were released. Overall results and qualifications from the work: How much clinical and demographic metadata was included differed by source and by participant, and the metadata was provided uncurated.

The collaborating institutions used their own protocols to collect whole blood in K2EDTA tubes. For TCRbeta analysis, collaborators shipped samples as frozen whole blood, isolated PBMCs, or DNA extracted from either of those sample types. With respect to this clone: No antigen is known for it. Qualities for individual bases were not recorded, and no much larger clone is one base off.

Sequences KGHSH (CDR1) and LQKENI (CDR2) are obtained from the germline V gene. Clipping removes 3 bases from V and 7 bases from J, with 8 as the unmatched junction base count. CDR3 length: 16 amino acids, cysteine to phenylalanine. The CDR3 DNA has 48 bases and is translated from base 1. TCRbeta CDR3 regions were amplified from genomic DNA by means of the immunoSEQ Assay, a bias-controlled multiplex PCR. As for the authors' bioinformatics: The number of nucleated cells in each sample was estimated by amplification of reference gene primers within the assay. To quantify the absolute abundance of each unique TCRbeta CDR3 rearrangement, sequence reads were collapsed and filtered. Productive Simpson clonality was computed per sample as the square root of Simpson's diversity index over productive rearrangements. Drawn from immuneACCESS, this table holds only the in-frame rearrangements with V and J called that TCRdb kept. Clones are partly lost; checked studies trace under half to an unresolved V gene and leave the rest unexplained. That table gives V, J and clone size, and the DNA gave D and trimming. This sample holds 90,000 or so clones; about 91% were observed only once. The ten largest clones add up to approximately 5.5% of the sample.

The V gene is TRBV18 and the J gene is TRBJ1-6, with TRBD1 matching 8 junction bases. This TCR came from a woman older than 75 with active COVID-19. Input material: peripheral blood. For the CDR3, the sequence is CASSPKDRDRNSPLHF. The bases read TGTGCCAGCTCACCCAAGGACAGGGACCGGAATTCACCCCTCCACTTT.